This T cell receptor beta chain was obtained from a study of naive and memory T cell subsets. EMRA cells were CD45RA+CD27-, and effector memory cells CD45RA-CD27-. An equimolar mix of two oligonucleotides served as the beta constant-region primer for TRBC1 and TRBC2. MiXCR, run by TCRdb on the UMI-ligation and nested PCR reads, gives a single entry per CDR3 protein. This sample has some 4,500 distinct CDR3 sequences, with 7.2% found just once. V lost 2 bases and J lost 3; bases outside the gene matches: 0. The CDR3 spans 14 residues. CDR1 is KGHSH and CDR2 is LQKENI in the germline V gene. On this clonotype: The antigen is unknown.

Study-level findings and limits: Clonotypes are single alpha or beta chains, not paired receptors.

This clonotype was obtained from a human donor in good health. Sequenced sample: CD4+ TEMRA cells from blood. Specified subset: effector memory re-expressing CD45RA, CD45RA+ CD27-. V usage is TRBV18 and J usage is TRBJ1-4, with TRBD1 matching over 7 bases. The DNA of the CDR3 is TGTGCCAGCTCACCAGACAGGGCTAATGAAAAACTGTTTTTT. Protein sequence: CASSPDRANEKLFF.